These T cell receptor beta chains were read from a single sample in a study of blood T cell repertoires in COVID-19. Using immunoSEQ multiplex PCR, the repertoire was profiled, and TCRdb retains in-frame clones only, with some absent. The sample gives about 160,000 clones, 82% of which show up once; roughly a tenth is in the top ten. Material: peripheral blood. These receptors came from a woman aged 80 or over with active or convalescent COVID-19. Each CDR3 is given without its conserved first and last residue. A D gene is named only where the DNA matches it firmly. The size of a clone is reported for some rows only, either as once, few or many, or as a class for expanded clones.

clone size	V gene	J gene	D gene	CDR3 protein
-	TRBV2	TRBJ2-7	-	ASSSTGYEQY
-	TRBV9	TRBJ2-7	-	ASSVGRRSYEQY
-	TRBV18	TRBJ1-2	TRBD1	ASSPRGDSNYGYT
-	TRBV28	TRBJ1-2	TRBD1	ASSVGQARNYGYT
-	TRBV19	TRBJ2-1	TRBD2	ATTQTGGSSYNEQF
-	TRBV7-2	TRBJ1-3	TRBD1	ASTRQGGGNTIY
-	TRBV6-6	TRBJ2-7	-	ASSYVQGIYEQY
-	TRBV2	TRBJ1-2	-	ASSEGPANYGYT
-	TRBV6-5	TRBJ1-1	-	ASSYFTGAMNTEAF
-	TRBV28	TRBJ1-1	TRBD1	ASMTGRKTEAF
-	TRBV6-5	TRBJ2-7	-	ASSYLAGQGYEQY
-	TRBV19	TRBJ2-2	-	ASRSGHLNTGELF
-	TRBV6-1	TRBJ1-1	-	ASSEGFGNTEAF
-	TRBV18	TRBJ1-3	-	ASSPHRAYRNTIY
few	TRBV5-1	TRBJ2-3	TRBD2	ASSSSGRGDTQY
-	TRBV10-1	TRBJ2-2	-	ASSEPGAGELF
few	TRBV6-5	TRBJ2-1	-	ASDDPGEDNEQF